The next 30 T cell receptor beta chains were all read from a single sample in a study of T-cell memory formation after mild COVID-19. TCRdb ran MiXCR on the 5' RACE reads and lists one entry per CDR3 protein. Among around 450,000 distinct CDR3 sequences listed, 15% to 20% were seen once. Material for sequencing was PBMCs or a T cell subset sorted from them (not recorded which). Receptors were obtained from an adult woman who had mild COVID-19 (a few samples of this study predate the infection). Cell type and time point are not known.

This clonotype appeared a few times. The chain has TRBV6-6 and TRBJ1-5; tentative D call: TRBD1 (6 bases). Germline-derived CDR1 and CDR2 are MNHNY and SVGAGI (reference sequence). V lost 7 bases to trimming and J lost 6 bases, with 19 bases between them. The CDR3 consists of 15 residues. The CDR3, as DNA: TGTGCCAGCAATGGGGGCAGGGTTGAGGGTCAGCCCCAGCATTTT. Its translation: CASNGGRVEGQPQHF.

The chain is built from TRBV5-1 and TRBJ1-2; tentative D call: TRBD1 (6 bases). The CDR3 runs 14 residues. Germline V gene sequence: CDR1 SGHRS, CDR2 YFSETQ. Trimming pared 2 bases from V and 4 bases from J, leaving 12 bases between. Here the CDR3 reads CASSLQGIGYGYTF. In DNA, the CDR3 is TGCGCCAGCAGCTTACAGGGAATCGGCTATGGCTACACCTTC.

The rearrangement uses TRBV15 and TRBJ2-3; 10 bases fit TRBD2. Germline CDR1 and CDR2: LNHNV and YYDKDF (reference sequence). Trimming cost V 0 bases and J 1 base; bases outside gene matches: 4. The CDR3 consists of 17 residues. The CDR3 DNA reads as TGTGCCACCAGCAGAGAAACCGGGACTAGCGGCACAGATACGCAGTATTTT. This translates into CATSRETGTSGTDTQYF.

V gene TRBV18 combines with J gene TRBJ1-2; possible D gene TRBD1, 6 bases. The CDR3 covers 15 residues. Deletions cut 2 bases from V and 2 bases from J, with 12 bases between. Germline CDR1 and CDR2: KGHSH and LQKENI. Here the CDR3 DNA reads TGTGCCAGCTCACCAGCGACGGGGGCGAACTATGGCTACACCTTC. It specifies CASSPATGANYGYTF.

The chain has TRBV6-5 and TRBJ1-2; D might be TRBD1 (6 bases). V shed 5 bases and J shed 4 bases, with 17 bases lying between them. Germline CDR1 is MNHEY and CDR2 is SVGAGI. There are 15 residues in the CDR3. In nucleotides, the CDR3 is TGTGCCAGCAGTCCCGACAGGTCCGGTTCCTATGGCTACACCTTC. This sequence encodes CASSPDRSGSYGYTF.

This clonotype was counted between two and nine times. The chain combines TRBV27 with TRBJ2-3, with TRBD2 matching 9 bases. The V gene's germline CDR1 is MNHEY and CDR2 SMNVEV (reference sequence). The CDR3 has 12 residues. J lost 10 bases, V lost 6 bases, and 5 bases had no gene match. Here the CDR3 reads CASRTSGSAQYF. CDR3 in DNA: TGTGCCAGCAGGACTAGCGGCTCTGCGCAGTATTTT.

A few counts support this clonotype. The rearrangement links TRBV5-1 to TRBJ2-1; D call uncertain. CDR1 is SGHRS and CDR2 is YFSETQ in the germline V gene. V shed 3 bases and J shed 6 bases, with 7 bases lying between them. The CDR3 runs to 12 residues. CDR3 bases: TGCGCCAGCAGCTACGACGGCAATGAGCAGTTCTTC. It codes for CASSYDGNEQFF.

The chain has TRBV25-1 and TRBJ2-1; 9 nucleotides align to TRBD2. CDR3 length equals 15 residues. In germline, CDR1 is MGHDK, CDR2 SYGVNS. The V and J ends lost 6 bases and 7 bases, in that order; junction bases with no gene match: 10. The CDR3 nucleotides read TGTGCCAGCAGAATAGCGGGAGAAATTACGAATGAGCAGTTCTTC. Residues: CASRIAGEITNEQFF.

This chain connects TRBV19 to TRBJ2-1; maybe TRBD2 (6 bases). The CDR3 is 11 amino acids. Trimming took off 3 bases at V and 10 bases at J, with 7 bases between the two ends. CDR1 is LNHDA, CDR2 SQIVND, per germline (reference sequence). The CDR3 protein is CASSMAGEQFF. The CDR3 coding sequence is TGTGCCAGTAGTATGGCGGGAGAGCAGTTCTTC.

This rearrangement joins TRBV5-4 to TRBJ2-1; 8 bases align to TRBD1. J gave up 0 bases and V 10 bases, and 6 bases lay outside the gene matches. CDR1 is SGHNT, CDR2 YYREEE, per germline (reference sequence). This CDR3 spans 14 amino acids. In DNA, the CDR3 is TGTGCCTACGGACAGGGAAGCTCCTACAATGAGCAGTTCTTC. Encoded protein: CAYGQGSSYNEQFF.

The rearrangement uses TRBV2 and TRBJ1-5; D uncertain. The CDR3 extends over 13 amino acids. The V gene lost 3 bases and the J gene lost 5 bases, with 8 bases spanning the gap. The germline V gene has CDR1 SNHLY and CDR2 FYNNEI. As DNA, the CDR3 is TGTGCCAGCAGTGAGCAGCTAGATCAGCCCCAGCATTTT. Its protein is CASSEQLDQPQHF.

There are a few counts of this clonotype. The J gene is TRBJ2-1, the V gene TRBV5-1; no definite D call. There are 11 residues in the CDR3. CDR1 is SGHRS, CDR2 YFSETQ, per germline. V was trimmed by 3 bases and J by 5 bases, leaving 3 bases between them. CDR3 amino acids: CASSYDNEQFF. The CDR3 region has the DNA TGCGCCAGCAGCTACGACAATGAGCAGTTCTTC.

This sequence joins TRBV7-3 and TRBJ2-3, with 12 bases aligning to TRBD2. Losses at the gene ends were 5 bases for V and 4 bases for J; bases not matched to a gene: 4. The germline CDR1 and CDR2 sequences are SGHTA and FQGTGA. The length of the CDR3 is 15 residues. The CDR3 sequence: CASSALAGGSDTQYF. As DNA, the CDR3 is TGTGCCAGCAGCGCCCTAGCGGGGGGGTCAGATACGCAGTATTTT.

CDR3 coding DNA: TGTGCCAGCAGCGTAGACAGACAGGGCGGGGCAGATACGCAGTATTTT. This translates into CASSVDRQGGADTQYF. The J gene is TRBJ2-3, the V gene TRBV9, with a possible D match to TRBD1 (7 bases). The CDR3 loop spans 16 amino acids. The V end lost 0 bases, the J end lost 4 bases, and 15 bases lay between the germline ends. Germline V CDR1 and CDR2: SGDLS, YYNGEE.

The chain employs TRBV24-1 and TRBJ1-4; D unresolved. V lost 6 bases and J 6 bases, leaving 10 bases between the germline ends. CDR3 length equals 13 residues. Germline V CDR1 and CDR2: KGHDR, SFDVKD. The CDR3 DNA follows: TGTGCCACCAGTAATTCAGTCGATGAAAAACTGTTTTTT. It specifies CATSNSVDEKLFF.

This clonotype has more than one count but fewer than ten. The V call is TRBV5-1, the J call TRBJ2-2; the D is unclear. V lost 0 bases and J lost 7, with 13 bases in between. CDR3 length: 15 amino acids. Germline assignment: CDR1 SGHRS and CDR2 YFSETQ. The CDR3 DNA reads TGCGCCAGCAGCTTGGCAGGACGGCACAACGGGGAGCTGTTTTTT. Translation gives CASSLAGRHNGELFF.

The CDR3 reads CSVEDADLFSYGYTF. DNA of the CDR3: TGCAGCGTTGAAGACGCAGACCTTTTTAGCTATGGCTACACCTTC. The V and J genes are TRBV29-1 and TRBJ1-2; no reliable D call. In germline, CDR1 is SQVTM, CDR2 ANQGSEA. The V gene lost 0 bases and the J gene lost 4 bases, with 15 bases spanning the gap. The CDR3 length is 15 residues. Filled out from reference TRBV29-1 and TRBJ1-2, the complete variable domain reads SAVISQKPSRDICQRGTSLTIQCQVDSQVTMMFWYRQQPGQSLTLIATANQGSEATYESGFVIDKFPISRPNLTFSTLTVSNMSPEDSSIYLCSVEDADLFSYGYTFGSGTRLTVV.

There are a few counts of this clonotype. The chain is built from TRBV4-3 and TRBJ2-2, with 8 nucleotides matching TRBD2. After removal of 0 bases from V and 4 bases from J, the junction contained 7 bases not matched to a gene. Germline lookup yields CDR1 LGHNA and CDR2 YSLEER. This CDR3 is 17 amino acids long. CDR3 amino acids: CASSQEVSGTFTGELFF. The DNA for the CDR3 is TGCGCCAGCAGCCAAGAGGTTAGCGGGACTTTCACCGGGGAGCTGTTTTTT.

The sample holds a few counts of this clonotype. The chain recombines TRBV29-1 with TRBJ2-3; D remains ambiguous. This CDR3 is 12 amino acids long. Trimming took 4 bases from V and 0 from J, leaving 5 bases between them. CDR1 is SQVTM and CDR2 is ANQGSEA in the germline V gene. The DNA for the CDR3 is TGCAGCGTTGCTCCCAGCACAGATACGCAGTATTTT. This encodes CSVAPSTDTQYF.

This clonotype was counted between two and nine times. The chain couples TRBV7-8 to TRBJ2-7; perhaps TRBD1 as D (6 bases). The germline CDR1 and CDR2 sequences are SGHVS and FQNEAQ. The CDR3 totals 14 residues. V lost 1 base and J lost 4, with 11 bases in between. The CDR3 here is CASSLGRTAYEQYF. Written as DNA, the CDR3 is TGTGCCAGCAGCTTAGGACGGACAGCTTACGAGCAGTACTTC.

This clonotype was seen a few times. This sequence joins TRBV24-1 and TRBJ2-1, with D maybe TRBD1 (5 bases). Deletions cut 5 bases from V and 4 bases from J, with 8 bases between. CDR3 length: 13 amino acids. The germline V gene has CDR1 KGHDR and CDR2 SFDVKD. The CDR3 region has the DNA TGTGCCACCAGTGCCCCAGGGTACAATGAGCAGTTCTTC. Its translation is CATSAPGYNEQFF.

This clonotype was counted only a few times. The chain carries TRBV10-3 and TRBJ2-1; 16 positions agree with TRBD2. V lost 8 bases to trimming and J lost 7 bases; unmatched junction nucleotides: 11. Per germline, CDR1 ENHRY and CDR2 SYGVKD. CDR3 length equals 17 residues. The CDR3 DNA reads TGTGCCATCGGGACTAGCGGGAGGGCCAGAGGGGAAAATGAGCAGTTCTTC. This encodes CAIGTSGRARGENEQFF.

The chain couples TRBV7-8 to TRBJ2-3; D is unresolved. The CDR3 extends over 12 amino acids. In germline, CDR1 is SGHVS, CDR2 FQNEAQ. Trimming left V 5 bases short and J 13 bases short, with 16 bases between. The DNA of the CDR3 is TGTGCCAGCAGCCAGCCCTCTAGGGCGGAGTATTTT. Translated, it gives CASSQPSRAEYF.

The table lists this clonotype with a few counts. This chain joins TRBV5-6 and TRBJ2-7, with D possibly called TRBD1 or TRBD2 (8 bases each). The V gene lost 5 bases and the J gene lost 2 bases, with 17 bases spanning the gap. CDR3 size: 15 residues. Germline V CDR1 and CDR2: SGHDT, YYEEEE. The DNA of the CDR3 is TGTGCCAGCAGACCGGGGGGGGACAGGCCCTACGAGCAGTACTTC. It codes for CASRPGGDRPYEQYF.

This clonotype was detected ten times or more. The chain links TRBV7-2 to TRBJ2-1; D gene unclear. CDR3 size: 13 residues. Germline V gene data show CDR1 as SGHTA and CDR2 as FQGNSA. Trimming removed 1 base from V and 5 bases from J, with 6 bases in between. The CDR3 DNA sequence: TGTGCCAGCAGCTTAGAACGGAACAATGAGCAGTTCTTC. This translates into CASSLERNNEQFF. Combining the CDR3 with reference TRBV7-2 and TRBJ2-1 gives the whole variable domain GAGVSQSPSNKVTEKGKDVELRCDPISGHTALYWYRQSLGQGLEFLIYFQGNSAPDKSGLPSDRFSAERTGGSVSTLTIQRTQQEDSAVYLCASSLERNNEQFFGPGTRLTVL.

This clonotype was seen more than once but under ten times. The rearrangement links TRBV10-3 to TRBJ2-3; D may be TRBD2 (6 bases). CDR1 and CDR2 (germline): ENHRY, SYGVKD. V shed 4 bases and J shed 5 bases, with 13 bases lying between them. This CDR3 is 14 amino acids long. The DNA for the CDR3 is TGTGCCATCAGTGCTACTAGCAGTCTAGATACGCAGTATTTT. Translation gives CAISATSSLDTQYF.

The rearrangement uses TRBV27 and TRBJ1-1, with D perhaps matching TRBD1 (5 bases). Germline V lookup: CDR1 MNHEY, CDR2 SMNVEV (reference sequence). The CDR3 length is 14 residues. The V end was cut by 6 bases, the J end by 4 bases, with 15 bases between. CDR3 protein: CASSPNGGGTEAFF. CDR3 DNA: TGTGCCAGCAGCCCTAATGGGGGGGGCACTGAAGCTTTCTTT.

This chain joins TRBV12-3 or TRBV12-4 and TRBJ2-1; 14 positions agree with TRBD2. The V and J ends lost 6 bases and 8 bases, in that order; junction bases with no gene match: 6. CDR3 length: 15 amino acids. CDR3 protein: CASREGTSGRDEQFF. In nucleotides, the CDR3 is TGTGCCAGCAGGGAGGGGACTAGCGGGAGAGATGAGCAGTTCTTC.

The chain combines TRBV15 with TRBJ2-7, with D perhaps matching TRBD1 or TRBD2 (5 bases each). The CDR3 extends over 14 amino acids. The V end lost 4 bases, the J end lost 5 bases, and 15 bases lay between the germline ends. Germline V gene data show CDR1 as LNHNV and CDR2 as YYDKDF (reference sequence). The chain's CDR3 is CATSTQDSGNEQYF. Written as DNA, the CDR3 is TGTGCCACCAGCACGCAGGACTCAGGGAACGAGCAGTACTTC.

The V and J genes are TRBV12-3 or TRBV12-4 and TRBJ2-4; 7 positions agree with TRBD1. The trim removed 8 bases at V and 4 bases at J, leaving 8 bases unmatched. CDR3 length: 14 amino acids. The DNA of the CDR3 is TGTGCCAGCGGACACGGGACAGTTAAAAACATTCAGTACTTC. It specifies CASGHGTVKNIQYF.